This TCR beta chain was observed in a study of blood T cell repertoires in COVID-19. Study-wide context: The analysed material was cDNA or gDNA that came from T cells, B-cell-depleted T cells, or PBMCs.

The assay was immunoSEQ multiplex PCR, and TCRdb's table has in-frame clones only and misses some. The sample shows 130,000 to 150,000 clones, over 80% of them seen only once. Material: PBMCs or T cells enriched from blood (not recorded which). The receptor's source is a woman in her fifties or sixties who had been exposed to COVID-19.

The CDR3 coding sequence is TGTGCCAGCAGTAAAACGGGACTAGCCATCAATGAGCAGTTCTTC. This gives the protein CASSKTGLAINEQFF. This chain links TRBV7-3 with TRBJ2-1, with TRBD2 matching over 9 bases. The CDR3 is made up of 15 amino acids. The ends lost 6 bases at V and 6 bases at J; junction bases unmatched: 9. CDR1 is SGHTA and CDR2 is FQGTGA in the germline V gene.